Listed below are T cell receptor beta chains from one sample, sequenced in a study of blood T cell repertoires in COVID-19. The data were produced by immunoSEQ multiplex PCR, yet TCRdb's version contains in-frame clones alone and is incomplete. This sample has 100,000 to 150,000 clones, with about 80% found just once. Sequenced material: peripheral blood. These receptors came from a middle-aged man with active or convalescent COVID-19. The CDR3 runs from the conserved cysteine through the conserved F or W. A D gene is named only where the DNA matches it firmly. The size field is filled for only some rows; it gives once, few, many or a size class.

>TRBJ1-2|-|TRBV29-1|-|15
TGCAGCGTTGAAGGGGTCGCGTGGGGGAGGCATGGCTACACCTTC
CSVEGVAWGRHGYTF
>TRBJ1-3|-|TRBV11-2|-|13
TGTGCCAGCTCCCTCGGGTCTGGAAACACCATATATTTT
CASSLGSGNTIYF
>TRBJ2-5|TRBD2|TRBV6-2/TRBV6-3|-|16
TGTGCCAGCAGTCCCTCTAGTAGCGGGGGTTATGAGACCCAGTACTTC
CASSPSSSGGYETQYF
>TRBJ1-5|-|TRBV6-2/TRBV6-3|-|17
TGTGCCAGCAGTTACCGACGTACAGGCACCGGCAATCAGCCCCAGCATTTT
CASSYRRTGTGNQPQHF
>TRBJ1-5|-|TRBV6-6|-|16
TGTGCCAGCAGTTACTCGGGAGGGACGCTTAATCAGCCCCAGCATTTT
CASSYSGGTLNQPQHF
>TRBJ1-1|-|TRBV19|-|15
TGTGCCAGTAGCCGGATGGGGGGGACGGACACTGAAGCTTTCTTT
CASSRMGGTDTEAFF
>TRBJ1-3|-|TRBV6-6|-|14
TGTGCCAGCAGAAGATTTCAGGCTGGAAACACCATATATTTT
CASRRFQAGNTIYF
>TRBJ2-1|TRBD2|TRBV7-6|-|16
TGTGCCAGCAGCTCGTCGACTAGCGGGGGGTACAATGAGCAGTTCTTC
CASSSSTSGGYNEQFF
>TRBJ2-1|TRBD2|TRBV7-2|-|15
TGTGCCAGCAGCCAGACTAGCGGGGTTGAAAATGAGCAGTTCTTC
CASSQTSGVENEQFF
>TRBJ2-7|TRBD2|TRBV27|-|14
TGTGCCAGCAGTTTGAGCGGGGGCTCCTACGAGCAGTACTTC
CASSLSGGSYEQYF
>TRBJ1-1|TRBD1|TRBV18|-|15
TGTGCCAGCTCACTATCCGGGACAGGGGGCACTGAAGCTTTCTTT
CASSLSGTGGTEAFF
>TRBJ2-7|-|TRBV12-5|-|13
TGTGCTAGTGGTTTGTTAGGGGACTACGAGCAGTACTTC
CASGLLGDYEQYF
>TRBJ1-5|TRBD1|TRBV12-3/TRBV12-4|-|13
TGTGCCAGTAGCCTCAGGGGGGTTCAGCCCCAGCATTTT
CASSLRGVQPQHF
>TRBJ1-6|TRBD1|TRBV30|-|13
TGTGCCTTCCAGGACAGGGCGAGCTCACCCCTCCACTTT
CAFQDRASSPLHF
>TRBJ2-2|TRBD1|TRBV6-1|once|16
TGTGCCAGCAGTGAAGTGGACAGGGGGTACACCGGGGAGCTGTTTTTT
CASSEVDRGYTGELFF
>TRBJ1-4|-|TRBV7-2|few|14
TGTGCCAGCAGCTGGACAAAAACTAATGAAAAACTGTTTTTT
CASSWTKTNEKLFF
>TRBJ1-2|-|TRBV12-3/TRBV12-4|once|12
TGTGCCAGCAGTTCGGAGGGCTATGGCTACACCTTC
CASSSEGYGYTF
>TRBJ2-7|-|TRBV7-3|-|15
TGTGCCAGCAGCTTAGGTACAGGACCCGCGGGGGAGCAGTACTTC
CASSLGTGPAGEQYF
>TRBJ1-1|TRBD1|TRBV30|-|14
TGTGCCTGGAGCCGGGGACAGAGCTACACTGAAGCTTTCTTT
CAWSRGQSYTEAFF
>TRBJ2-3|TRBD2|TRBV29-1|-|16
TGCAGCGTTGAAGATCAACTAGCGGGGGGCCAAGATACGCAGTATTTT
CSVEDQLAGGQDTQYF
>TRBJ2-7|-|TRBV27|once|13
TGTGCCAGCAGTTTAAAGGGAGCCTACGAGCAGTACTTC
CASSLKGAYEQYF
>TRBJ1-1|-|TRBV6-1|-|13
TGTGCCAGCAGTGAAGCCATGCGTGCTGAAGCTTTCTTT
CASSEAMRAEAFF